The clone carrying this T cell receptor (beta chain) was counted between two and nine times. No antigen is known for it. The sample carries other DNA sequences with the same CDR3. Produced via immunoSEQ multiplex PCR; TCRdb's table is partial and in-frame only. This sample has about 980,000 clones; roughly 72% occur once, and the top ten carry 1.5%. This entry belongs to a study of shared clonotypes between healthy human individuals. Every contributor of samples was a Caucasian grown-up residing in Nashville, Tennessee. Broader study findings: It was the few donors that limited the genetic and exposure-history diversity represented. Tissue TCR repertoires likely differ from these blood-only repertoires.

V was trimmed by 3 bases and J by 2 bases, leaving 4 bases between them. CDR3 length: 12 residues. CDR1 is SEHNR and CDR2 is FQNEAQ in the germline V gene (reference sequence). The chain links TRBV7-9 to TRBJ1-2; D gene uncertain. The clonotype was recovered from a man aged 18 to 29 in good health. Sequencing was carried out using memory CD4+ T cells sorted from blood. The sample's subset: CD45RA-negative fraction. The CDR3 loop reads CASSLENYGYTF. CDR3 DNA: TGTGCCAGCAGCTTGGAAAACTATGGCTACACCTTC.